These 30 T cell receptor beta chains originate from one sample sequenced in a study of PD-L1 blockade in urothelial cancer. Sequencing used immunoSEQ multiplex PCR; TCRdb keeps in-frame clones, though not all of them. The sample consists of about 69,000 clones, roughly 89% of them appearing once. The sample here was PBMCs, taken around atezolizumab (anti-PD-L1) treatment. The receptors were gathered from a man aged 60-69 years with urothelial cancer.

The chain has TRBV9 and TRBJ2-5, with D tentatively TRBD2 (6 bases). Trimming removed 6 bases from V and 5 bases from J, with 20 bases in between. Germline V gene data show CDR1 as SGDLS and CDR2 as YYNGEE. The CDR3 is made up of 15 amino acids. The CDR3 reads CASNRPGTPMETQYF. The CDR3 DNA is TGTGCCAGCAACCGCCCCGGGACTCCAATGGAGACCCAGTACTTC.

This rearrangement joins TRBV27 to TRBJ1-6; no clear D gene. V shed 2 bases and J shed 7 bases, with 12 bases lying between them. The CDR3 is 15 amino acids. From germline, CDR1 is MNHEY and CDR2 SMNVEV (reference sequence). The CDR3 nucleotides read TGTGCCAGCAGTTTAGTAGTGTTTAGCAATTCACCCCTCCACTTT. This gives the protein CASSLVVFSNSPLHF.

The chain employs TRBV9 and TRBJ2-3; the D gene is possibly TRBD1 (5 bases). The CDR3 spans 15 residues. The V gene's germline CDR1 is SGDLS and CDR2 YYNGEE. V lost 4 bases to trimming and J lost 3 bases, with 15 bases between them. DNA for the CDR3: TGTGCCAGCAGCCCCCGGGCAGGGCCGACAGATACGCAGTATTTT. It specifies CASSPRAGPTDTQYF. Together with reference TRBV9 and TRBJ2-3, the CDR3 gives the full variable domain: DSGVTQTPKHLITATGQRVTLRCSPRSGDLSVYWYQQSLDQGLQFLIQYYNGEERAKGNILERFSAQQFPDLHSELNLSSLELGDSALYFCASSPRAGPTDTQYFGPGTRLTVL.

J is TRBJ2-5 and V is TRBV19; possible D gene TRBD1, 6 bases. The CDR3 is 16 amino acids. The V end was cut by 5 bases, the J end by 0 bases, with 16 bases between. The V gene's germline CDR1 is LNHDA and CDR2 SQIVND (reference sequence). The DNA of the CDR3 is TGTGCCAGTAGTCGGACCGGGACATCGTACCAAGAGACCCAGTACTTC. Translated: CASSRTGTSYQETQYF.

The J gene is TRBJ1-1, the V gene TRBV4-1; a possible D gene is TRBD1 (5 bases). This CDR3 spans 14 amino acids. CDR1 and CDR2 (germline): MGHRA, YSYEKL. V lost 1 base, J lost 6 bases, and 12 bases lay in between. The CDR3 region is CASSQARVGAEAFF. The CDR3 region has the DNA TGCGCCAGCAGCCAAGCAAGGGTAGGGGCTGAAGCTTTCTTT.

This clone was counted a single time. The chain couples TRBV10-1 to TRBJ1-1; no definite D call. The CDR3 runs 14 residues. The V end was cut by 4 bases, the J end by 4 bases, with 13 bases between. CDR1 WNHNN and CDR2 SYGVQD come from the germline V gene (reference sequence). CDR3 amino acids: CASSAGFGGTEAFF. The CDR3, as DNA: TGCGCCAGCAGTGCCGGGTTTGGTGGCACTGAAGCTTTCTTT.

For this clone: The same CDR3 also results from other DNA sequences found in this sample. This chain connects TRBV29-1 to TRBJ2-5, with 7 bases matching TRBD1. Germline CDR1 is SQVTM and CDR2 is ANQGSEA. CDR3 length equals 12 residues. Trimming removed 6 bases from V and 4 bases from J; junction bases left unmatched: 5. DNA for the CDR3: TGCAGCGTAGGTAGGGGGCGAGAGACCCAGTACTTC. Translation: CSVGRGRETQYF.

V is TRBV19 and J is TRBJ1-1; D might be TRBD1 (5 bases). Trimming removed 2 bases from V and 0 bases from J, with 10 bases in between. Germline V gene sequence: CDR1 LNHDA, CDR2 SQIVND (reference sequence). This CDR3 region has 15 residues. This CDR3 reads CASSIRGLMNTEAFF. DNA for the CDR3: TGTGCCAGTAGTATACGGGGGTTAATGAACACTGAAGCTTTCTTT.

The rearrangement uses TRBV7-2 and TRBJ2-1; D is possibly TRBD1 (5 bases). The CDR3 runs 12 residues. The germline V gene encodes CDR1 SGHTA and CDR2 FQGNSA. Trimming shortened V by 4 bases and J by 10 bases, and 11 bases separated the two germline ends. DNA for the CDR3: TGTGCCAGCAGCTCCTGGGGCCGGGAGCAGTTCTTC. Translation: CASSSWGREQFF.

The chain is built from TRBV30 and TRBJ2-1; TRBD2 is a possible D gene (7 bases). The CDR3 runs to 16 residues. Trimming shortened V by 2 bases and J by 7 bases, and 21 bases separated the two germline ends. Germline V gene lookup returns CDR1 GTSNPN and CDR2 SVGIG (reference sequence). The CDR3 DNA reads TGTGCCTGGAGTTACCTAGGAGGGGGGGCGGTGAATGAGCAGTTCTTC. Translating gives CAWSYLGGGAVNEQFF.

CDR3 bases: TGTGCCAGCAGCCTTATGACAGGGGGTGGAAACGAGCAGTACTTC. Translating gives CASSLMTGGGNEQYF. This chain links TRBV14 with TRBJ2-7; TRBD1 agrees at 9 bases. Germline CDR1 is SGHDN and CDR2 is FVKESK. The V segment lost 4 bases and the J segment 5 bases; nucleotides outside the gene matches: 9. This CDR3 is built from 15 residues.

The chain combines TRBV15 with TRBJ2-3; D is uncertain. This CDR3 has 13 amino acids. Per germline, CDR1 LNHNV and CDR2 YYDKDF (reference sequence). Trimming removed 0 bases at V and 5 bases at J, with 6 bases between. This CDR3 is CATSREVGDTQYF. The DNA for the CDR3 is TGTGCCACCAGCAGAGAGGTCGGAGATACGCAGTATTTT.

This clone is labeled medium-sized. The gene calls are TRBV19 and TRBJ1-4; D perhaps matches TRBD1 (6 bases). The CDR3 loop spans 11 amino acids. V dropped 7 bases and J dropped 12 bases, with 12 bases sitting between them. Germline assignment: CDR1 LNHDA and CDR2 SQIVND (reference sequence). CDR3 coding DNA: TGTGCCAGTATTCATGCAGGGGAACTGTTTTTT. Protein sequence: CASIHAGELFF.

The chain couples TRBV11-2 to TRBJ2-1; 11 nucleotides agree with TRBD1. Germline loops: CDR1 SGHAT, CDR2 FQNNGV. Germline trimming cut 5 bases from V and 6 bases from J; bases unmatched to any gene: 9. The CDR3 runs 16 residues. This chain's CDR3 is CASSAGSGTGGNEQFF. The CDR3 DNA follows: TGTGCCAGCAGCGCAGGATCCGGGACAGGGGGCAATGAGCAGTTCTTC.

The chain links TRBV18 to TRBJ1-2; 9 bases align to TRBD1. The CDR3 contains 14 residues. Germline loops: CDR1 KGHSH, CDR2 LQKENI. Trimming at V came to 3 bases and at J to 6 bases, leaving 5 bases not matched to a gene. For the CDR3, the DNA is TGTGCCAGCTCACCTCAGGACAGGGGAGATGGCTACACCTTC. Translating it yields CASSPQDRGDGYTF.

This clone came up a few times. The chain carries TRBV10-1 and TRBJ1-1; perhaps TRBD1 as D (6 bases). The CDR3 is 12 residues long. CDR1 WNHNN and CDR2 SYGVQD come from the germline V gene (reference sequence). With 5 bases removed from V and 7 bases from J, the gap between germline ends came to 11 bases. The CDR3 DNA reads TGCGCCAGCAGTAGGGAACAGGGTGAAGCTTTCTTT. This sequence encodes CASSREQGEAFF.

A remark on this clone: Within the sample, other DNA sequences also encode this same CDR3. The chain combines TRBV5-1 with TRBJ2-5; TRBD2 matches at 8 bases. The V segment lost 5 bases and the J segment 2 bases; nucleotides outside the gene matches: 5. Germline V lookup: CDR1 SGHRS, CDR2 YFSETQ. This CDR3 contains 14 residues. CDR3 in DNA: TGCGCCAGCAGTCCGGGGGGGCGGCAAGAGACCCAGTACTTC. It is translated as CASSPGGRQETQYF.

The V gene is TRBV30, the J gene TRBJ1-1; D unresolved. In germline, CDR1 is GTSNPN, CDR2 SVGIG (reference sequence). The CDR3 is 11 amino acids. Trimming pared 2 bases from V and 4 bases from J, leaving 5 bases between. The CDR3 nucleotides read TGTGCCTGGAGTCGTAGCACTGAAGCTTTCTTT. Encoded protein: CAWSRSTEAFF.

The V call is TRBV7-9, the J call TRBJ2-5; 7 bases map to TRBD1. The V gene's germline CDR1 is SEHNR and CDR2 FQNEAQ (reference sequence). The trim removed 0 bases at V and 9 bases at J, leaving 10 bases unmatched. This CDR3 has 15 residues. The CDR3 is CASSLAQGKERAQYF. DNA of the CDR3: TGTGCCAGCAGCTTAGCACAGGGGAAAGAGAGGGCCCAGTACTTC.

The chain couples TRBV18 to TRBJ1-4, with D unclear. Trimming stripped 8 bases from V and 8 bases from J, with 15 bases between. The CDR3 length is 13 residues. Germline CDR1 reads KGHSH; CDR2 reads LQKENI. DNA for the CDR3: TGTGCCAGCACGCTCGGAGAGGGCGAAAAACTGTTTTTT. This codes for CASTLGEGEKLFF.

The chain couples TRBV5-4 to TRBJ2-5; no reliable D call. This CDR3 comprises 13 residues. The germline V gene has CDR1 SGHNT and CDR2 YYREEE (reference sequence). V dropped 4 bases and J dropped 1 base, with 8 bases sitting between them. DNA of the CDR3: TGTGCCAGCAGCCCGAGGAGCCAAGAGACCCAGTACTTC. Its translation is CASSPRSQETQYF.

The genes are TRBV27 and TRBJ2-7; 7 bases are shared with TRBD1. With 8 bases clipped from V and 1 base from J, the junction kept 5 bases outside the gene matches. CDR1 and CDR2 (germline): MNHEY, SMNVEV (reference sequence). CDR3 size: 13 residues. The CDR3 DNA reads TGTGCCAGCGGAAGACAGGGTTCCTACGAGCAGTACTTC. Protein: CASGRQGSYEQYF.

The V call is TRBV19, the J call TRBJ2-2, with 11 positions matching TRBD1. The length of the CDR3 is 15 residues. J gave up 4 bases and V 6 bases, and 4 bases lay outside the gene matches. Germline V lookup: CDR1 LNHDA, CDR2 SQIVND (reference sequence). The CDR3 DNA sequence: TGTGCCAGTAGACCGGGACAGGGGGGCACCGGGGAGCTGTTTTTT. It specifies CASRPGQGGTGELFF.

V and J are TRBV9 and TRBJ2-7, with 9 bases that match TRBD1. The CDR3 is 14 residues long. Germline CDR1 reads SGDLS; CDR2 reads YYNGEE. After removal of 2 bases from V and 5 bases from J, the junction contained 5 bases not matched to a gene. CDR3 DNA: TGTGCCAGCAGCGTCGGGACAGGGCACAACGAGCAGTACTTC. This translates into CASSVGTGHNEQYF.

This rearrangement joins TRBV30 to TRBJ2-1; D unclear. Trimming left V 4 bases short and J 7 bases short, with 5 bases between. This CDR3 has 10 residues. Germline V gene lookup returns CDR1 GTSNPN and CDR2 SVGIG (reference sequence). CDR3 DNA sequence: TGTGCCTGGAACCGGAATGAGCAGTTCTTC. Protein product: CAWNRNEQFF.

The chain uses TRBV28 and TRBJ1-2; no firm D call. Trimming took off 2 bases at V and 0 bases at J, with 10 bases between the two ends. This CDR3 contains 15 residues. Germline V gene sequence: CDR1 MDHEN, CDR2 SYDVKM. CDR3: CASSLSDPANYGYTF. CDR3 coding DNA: TGTGCCAGCAGTTTAAGCGATCCCGCTAACTATGGCTACACCTTC.

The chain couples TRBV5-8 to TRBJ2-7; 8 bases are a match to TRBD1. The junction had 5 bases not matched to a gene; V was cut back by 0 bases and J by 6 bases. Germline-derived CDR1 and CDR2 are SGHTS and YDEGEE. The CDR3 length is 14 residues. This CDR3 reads CASSLEAGGGEQYF. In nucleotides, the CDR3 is TGTGCCAGCAGCTTGGAGGCAGGGGGCGGCGAGCAGTACTTC.

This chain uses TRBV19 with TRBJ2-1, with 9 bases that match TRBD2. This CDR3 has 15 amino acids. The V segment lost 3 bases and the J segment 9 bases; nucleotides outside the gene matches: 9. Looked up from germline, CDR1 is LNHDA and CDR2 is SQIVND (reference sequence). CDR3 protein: CASSIGLAGMGEQFF. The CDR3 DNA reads TGTGCCAGTAGTATCGGGCTAGCGGGAATGGGTGAGCAGTTCTTC.

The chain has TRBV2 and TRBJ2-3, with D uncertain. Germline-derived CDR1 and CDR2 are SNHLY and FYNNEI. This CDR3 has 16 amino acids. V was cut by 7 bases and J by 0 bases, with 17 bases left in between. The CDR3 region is CASNRISGASTDTQYF. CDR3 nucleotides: TGTGCCAGCAATCGGATATCGGGTGCTAGCACAGATACGCAGTATTTT. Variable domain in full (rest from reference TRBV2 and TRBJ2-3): EPEVTQTPSHQVTQMGQEVILRCVPISNHLYFYWYRQILGQKVEFLVSFYNNEISEKSEIFDDQFSVERPDGSNFTLKIRSTKLEDSAMYFCASNRISGASTDTQYFGPGTRLTVL.

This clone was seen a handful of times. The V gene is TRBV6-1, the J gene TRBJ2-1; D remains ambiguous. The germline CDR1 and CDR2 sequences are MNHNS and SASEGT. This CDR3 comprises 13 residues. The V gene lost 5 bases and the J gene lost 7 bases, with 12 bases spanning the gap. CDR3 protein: CASSPRRANEQFF. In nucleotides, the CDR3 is TGTGCCAGCAGTCCGCGGCGTGCGAATGAGCAGTTCTTC.